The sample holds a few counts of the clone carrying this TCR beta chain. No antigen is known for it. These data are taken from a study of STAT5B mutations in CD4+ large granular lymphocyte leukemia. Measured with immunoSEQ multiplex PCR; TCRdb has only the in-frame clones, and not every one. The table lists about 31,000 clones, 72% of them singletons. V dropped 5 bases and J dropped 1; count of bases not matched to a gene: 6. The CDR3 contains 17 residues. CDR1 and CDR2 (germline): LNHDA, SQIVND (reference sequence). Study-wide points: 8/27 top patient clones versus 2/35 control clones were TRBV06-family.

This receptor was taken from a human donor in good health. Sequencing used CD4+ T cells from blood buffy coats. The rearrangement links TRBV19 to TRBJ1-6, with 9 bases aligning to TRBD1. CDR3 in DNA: TGTGCCAGTAGTCCGGGACAGGGAAGGTCCTATAATTCACCCCTCCACTTT. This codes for CASSPGQGRSYNSPLHF.